One and the same sample provided the 30 T cell receptor beta chains below, sequenced in a study of blood T cell repertoires in COVID-19. Sequencing used immunoSEQ multiplex PCR; TCRdb keeps in-frame clones, though not all of them. The sample consists of around 130,000 clones, roughly 72% of them appearing once. Sequenced material: peripheral blood. These receptors were taken from a human donor in a cohort sampled during active COVID-19.

The chain couples TRBV3-1 (or the pseudogene TRBV3-2) to TRBJ1-2; the D gene is possibly TRBD1 (5 bases). The CDR3 covers 13 residues. The germline V and J ends were trimmed by 1 base and 6 bases, with 9 bases remaining between them. From germline, CDR1 is LGHDT and CDR2 YNNKEL (reference sequence). The CDR3 DNA sequence: TGTGCCAGCAGCCAAGCGGGGGTGGATGGCTACACCTTC. Translation: CASSQAGVDGYTF.

The V and J genes are TRBV5-1 and TRBJ2-7; D may be TRBD1 (6 bases). V shed 7 bases and J shed 0 bases, with 8 bases lying between them. The germline CDR1 and CDR2 sequences are SGHRS and YFSETQ. This CDR3 has 12 residues. The CDR3: CASRDTSYEQYF. The CDR3 bases are TGCGCCAGCCGGGACACCTCCTACGAGCAGTACTTC.

This clone came up a few times. This chain uses TRBV7-2 with TRBJ2-1; 7 bases agree with TRBD2. From germline, CDR1 is SGHTA and CDR2 FQGNSA. This CDR3 comprises 12 residues. The trim removed 6 bases at V and 15 bases at J, leaving 11 bases unmatched. The CDR3 here is CASREQRGNAFF. The DNA of the CDR3 is TGTGCCAGCAGGGAACAGCGGGGAAATGCGTTCTTC.

The chain links TRBV19 to TRBJ1-1; 8 positions match TRBD1. Looked up from germline, CDR1 is LNHDA and CDR2 is SQIVND (reference sequence). V shed 5 bases, J shed 4 bases, and the junction held 18 bases outside the gene matches. The CDR3 is 18 amino acids. CDR3 DNA sequence: TGTGCCAGTAGTCCCCGGATTGGACAGGGACGGGGAACCACTGAAGCTTTCTTT. Its translation is CASSPRIGQGRGTTEAFF.

This clone occurred a few times. The chain links TRBV3-1 (or the pseudogene TRBV3-2) to TRBJ1-2; TRBD1 agrees at 7 bases. CDR1 and CDR2 from the germline V gene are LGHDT and YNNKEL (reference sequence). Trimming removed 4 bases from V and 8 bases from J; junction bases left unmatched: 4. The CDR3 loop spans 12 amino acids. This CDR3 reads CASSRSGGGYTF. CDR3 sequence (DNA): TGTGCCAGCAGCCGATCAGGGGGAGGCTACACCTTC.

V and J are TRBV19 and TRBJ1-1, with TRBD1 matching 7 bases. The CDR3 sequence is 12 residues long. Per the germline V gene, CDR1 is LNHDA and CDR2 is SQIVND (reference sequence). J gave up 5 bases and V 9 bases, and 6 bases lay outside the gene matches. The CDR3 reads CASRQGGTEAFF. The CDR3 DNA reads as TGTGCCAGCCGACAGGGTGGGACTGAAGCTTTCTTT. The variable domain in full, completed from reference TRBV19 and TRBJ1-1, reads DGGITQSPKYLFRKEGQNVTLSCEQNLNHDAMYWYRQDPGQGLRLIYYSQIVNDFQKGDIAEGYSVSREKKESFPLTVTSAQKNPTAFYLCASRQGGTEAFFGQGTRLTVV.

This clone showed up just once. The chain combines TRBV6-5 with TRBJ1-3; D might be TRBD1 (5 bases). The CDR3 contains 16 residues. CDR1 MNHEY and CDR2 SVGAGI come from the germline V gene. V was pared by 2 bases and J by 0 bases, with 11 bases between. This chain's CDR3 is CASSYGGQLSGNTIYF. The CDR3 DNA follows: TGTGCCAGCAGTTACGGTGGACAACTCTCTGGAAACACCATATATTTT.

The V and J genes are TRBV29-1 and TRBJ2-7; 12 positions agree with TRBD1. Germline V gene sequence: CDR1 SQVTM, CDR2 ANQGSEA. Trimming at V came to 7 bases and at J to 3 bases, leaving 4 bases not matched to a gene. The CDR3 length is 13 residues. The CDR3 loop is CSAGQGAIYEQYF. DNA of the CDR3: TGCAGCGCGGGACAGGGGGCCATCTACGAGCAGTACTTC.

The gene calls are TRBV11-1 and TRBJ2-7, with TRBD2 as a possible D gene (5 bases). Looked up from germline, CDR1 is SGHAT and CDR2 is FQDESV (reference sequence). With 4 bases removed from V and 1 base from J, the gap between germline ends came to 17 bases. This CDR3 region has 16 residues. DNA for the CDR3: TGTGCCAGCAGCTCCCCGAGAAGCGGTGCTTCCTACGAGCAGTACTTC. Its translation is CASSSPRSGASYEQYF.

The chain links TRBV10-3 to TRBJ1-3; a possible D gene is TRBD1 (5 bases). Trimming pared 5 bases from V and 8 bases from J, leaving 16 bases between. Per the germline V gene, CDR1 is ENHRY and CDR2 is SYGVKD. There are 14 residues in the CDR3. The CDR3 DNA sequence: TGTGCCATCAGTAACTTCAGGGAGGTGGACACCATATATTTT. Protein product: CAISNFREVDTIYF.

To note about this clone: Other DNA sequences within the sample encode an identical CDR3. The chain couples TRBV6-1 to TRBJ1-1; 7 bases line up with TRBD1. V lost 1 base to trimming and J lost 5 bases; unmatched junction nucleotides: 1. The length of the CDR3 is 13 residues. CDR1 MNHNS and CDR2 SASEGT come from the germline V gene. The CDR3 sequence: CASSEDRGTEAFF. Written as DNA, the CDR3 is TGTGCCAGCAGTGAAGACAGGGGTACTGAAGCTTTCTTT.

In this sample, this clone turned up a few times. V gene TRBV30 combines with J gene TRBJ2-7; 8 bases agree with TRBD2. Germline V gene sequence: CDR1 GTSNPN, CDR2 SVGIG (reference sequence). CDR3 length: 13 residues. V was clipped by 8 bases and J by 2 bases; unmatched bases: 8. The CDR3 DNA is TGTGCCCGGCGGGAGGCCGGGGCCTACGAGCAGTACTTC. Translated, it gives CARREAGAYEQYF.

J is TRBJ2-3 and V is TRBV6-6; 8 nucleotides line up with TRBD2. CDR1 and CDR2 from the germline V gene are MNHNY and SVGAGI (reference sequence). This CDR3 has 14 amino acids. The J segment lost 6 bases and the V segment lost 5 bases, leaving 7 bases of the junction unmatched. This CDR3 is CASSTWTSPDTQYF. The CDR3 coding sequence is TGTGCCAGCAGTACCTGGACTAGCCCGGATACGCAGTATTTT.

The rearrangement joins TRBV5-6 to TRBJ2-1, with 10 bases fitting TRBD2. V lost 0 bases to trimming and J lost 0 bases; unmatched junction nucleotides: 3. The CDR3 totals 17 residues. In germline, CDR1 is SGHDT, CDR2 YYEEEE. CDR3: CASSLGTSGPSYNEQFF. CDR3 nucleotides: TGTGCCAGCAGCTTGGGGACTAGCGGTCCCTCCTACAATGAGCAGTTCTTC.

There are a few counts of this clone. This chain joins TRBV19 and TRBJ1-1, with D perhaps matching TRBD1 (6 bases). Germline V gene sequence: CDR1 LNHDA, CDR2 SQIVND (reference sequence). There are 11 residues in the CDR3. The V end lost 10 bases, the J end lost 7 bases, and 13 bases lay between the germline ends. CDR3 bases: TGTGCCACATTTTCGGGACATGAAGCTTTCTTT. This translates into CATFSGHEAFF.

V usage is TRBV6-1 and J usage is TRBJ2-7; 9 bases map to TRBD1. This CDR3 is built from 16 residues. Germline trimming cut 1 base from V and 6 bases from J; bases unmatched to any gene: 10. Germline values: CDR1 MNHNS, CDR2 SASEGT. The DNA of the CDR3 is TGTGCCAGCAGTGAAGTGGGACAGGGAGGGTTGGGCGAGCAGTACTTC. Protein product: CASSEVGQGGLGEQYF.

V and J are TRBV18 and TRBJ2-5, with 7 nucleotides matching TRBD2. The CDR3 runs 13 residues. V dropped 5 bases and J dropped 2; count of bases not matched to a gene: 2. Germline CDR1 KGHSH, CDR2 LQKENI. DNA for the CDR3: TGTGCCAGCTCAGGGACTATACAAGAGACCCAGTACTTC. Translation: CASSGTIQETQYF.

The chain joins TRBV5-5 to TRBJ1-5, with 9 bases lining up with TRBD1. V was clipped by 5 bases and J by 10 bases; unmatched bases: 7. Germline loops: CDR1 SGHKS, CDR2 YYEKEE (reference sequence). This CDR3 contains 13 residues. The CDR3 sequence is CASRAGTGFPQHF. CDR3 nucleotides: TGTGCCAGCAGAGCCGGGACAGGGTTTCCCCAGCATTTT.

CDR3 region: CASSSIQGITYNSPLHF. The CDR3, as DNA: TGTGCCAGCAGCTCAATACAGGGAATAACCTATAATTCACCCCTCCACTTT. V usage is TRBV5-6 and J usage is TRBJ1-6, with D perhaps TRBD1 (6 bases). Trimming cost V 3 bases and J 2 bases, with 15 bases left between them. CDR1 SGHDT and CDR2 YYEEEE come from the germline V gene. CDR3 length: 17 residues.

The CDR3 bases are TGTGCCAGCGATCTATGGGACACGGTGAACACTGAAGCTTTCTTT. Protein: CASDLWDTVNTEAFF. The V gene is TRBV6-5, the J gene TRBJ1-1; maybe TRBD1 (6 bases). The CDR3 is 15 residues long. The germline V gene has CDR1 MNHEY and CDR2 SVGAGI. V was cut by 8 bases and J by 0 bases, with 16 bases left in between.

This chain links TRBV6-5 with TRBJ1-4; 7 bases agree with TRBD1. The CDR3 is made up of 15 amino acids. Germline V lookup: CDR1 MNHEY, CDR2 SVGAGI. Germline trimming cut 2 bases from V and 3 bases from J; bases unmatched to any gene: 3. Written as DNA, the CDR3 is TGTGCCAGCAGTTACCGGGACAGCGCTAATGAAAAACTGTTTTTT. It yields the protein CASSYRDSANEKLFF.

V is TRBV4-2 and J is TRBJ1-2, with TRBD1 matching over 11 bases. Germline CDR1 reads LGHNA; CDR2 reads YNFKEQ. The CDR3 is 13 amino acids. The junction had 2 bases not matched to a gene; V was cut back by 8 bases and J by 3 bases. CDR3 region: CASGQGADYGYTF. DNA for the CDR3: TGTGCCAGCGGACAGGGGGCAGACTATGGCTACACCTTC.

The chain joins TRBV30 to TRBJ2-7; TRBD1 is a possible D gene (5 bases). The CDR3 loop spans 13 amino acids. Trimming removed 1 base from V and 10 bases from J, with 17 bases in between. Germline V gives CDR1 GTSNPN, CDR2 SVGIG (reference sequence). The CDR3 protein is CAWSEPRDRVQYF. The CDR3, as DNA: TGTGCCTGGAGTGAACCCCGCGACAGAGTCCAGTACTTC.

This chain uses TRBV23-1 with TRBJ2-3, with TRBD1 matching 12 bases. TRBV23-1 is sorted into the ORF group, with uncertain function. J gave up 4 bases and V 3 bases, and 8 bases lay outside the gene matches. This CDR3 is built from 17 residues. The DNA for the CDR3 is TGCGCCAGCAGTCAGTGGGACAGGGGGCGGTGGGCAGATACGCAGTATTTT. This gives the protein CASSQWDRGRWADTQYF.

This chain connects TRBV19 to TRBJ2-7; 7 bases are a match to TRBD1. CDR1 and CDR2 (germline): LNHDA, SQIVND (reference sequence). Trimming removed 8 bases from V and 4 bases from J; junction bases left unmatched: 14. The CDR3 contains 15 residues. DNA of the CDR3: TGTGCCAGTTCAACAAGTCCGACAGGGTCTTACGAGCAGTACTTC. Amino acid sequence: CASSTSPTGSYEQYF.

The rearrangement joins TRBV6-1 to TRBJ1-5; the D gene is possibly TRBD1 (5 bases). The CDR3 has 14 amino acids. Germline V gives CDR1 MNHNS, CDR2 SASEGT. V was clipped by 1 base and J by 11 bases, with 15 bases between them. This CDR3 reads CASSEEGHLGSQHF. The CDR3 nucleotides read TGTGCCAGCAGTGAAGAAGGACATTTAGGATCCCAGCATTTT.

The chain carries TRBV12-3 or TRBV12-4 and TRBJ2-3, with 10 bases that match TRBD1. The V and J ends lost 10 bases and 6 bases, in that order; junction bases with no gene match: 7. The CDR3 sequence is 13 residues long. The CDR3 loop reads CATMGQGPDTQYF. Written as DNA, the CDR3 is TGTGCCACCATGGGACAGGGGCCCGATACGCAGTATTTT.

The V and J genes are TRBV10-3 and TRBJ2-3; 9 positions match TRBD2. From germline, CDR1 is ENHRY and CDR2 SYGVKD. There are 16 residues in the CDR3. J was trimmed by 5 bases and V by 6 bases; bases with no gene match: 12. As DNA, the CDR3 is TGTGCCATCAGGCCCGGGCGGGGGGGGTTCGGAGATACGCAGTATTTT. This codes for CAIRPGRGGFGDTQYF.

The V call is TRBV3-1 (or the pseudogene TRBV3-2), the J call TRBJ1-1, with 8 bases aligning to TRBD1. The CDR3 contains 16 residues. With V trimmed by 4 bases and J by 4 bases, 11 bases remained unmatched. Germline CDR1 LGHDT, CDR2 YNNKEL (reference sequence). CDR3 in amino acids: CASSLRGRVGSTEAFF. The CDR3 nucleotides are TGTGCCAGCAGCCTCAGGGGGCGCGTGGGTAGCACTGAAGCTTTCTTT.

The rearrangement links TRBV6-5 to TRBJ2-3; 7 nucleotides line up with TRBD2. Trimming removed 8 bases from V and 1 base from J; junction bases left unmatched: 3. The CDR3 extends over 13 amino acids. Germline CDR1 is MNHEY and CDR2 is SVGAGI. The CDR3 sequence: CASGRGGTDTQYF. DNA for the CDR3: TGTGCCAGCGGACGGGGGGGCACAGATACGCAGTATTTT.